The 21 T cell receptor beta chains reported below all come from one sample, sequenced in a study of blood T cell repertoires in COVID-19. Profiling relied on immunoSEQ multiplex PCR, and the TCRdb table lists in-frame clones only, not all of them. The table lists about 330,000 clones, around four fifths of them singletons. Sequenced: peripheral blood. These receptors were obtained from a woman aged 45-59 years with acute or convalescent COVID-19.

In this sample, this clone turned up a few times. The rearrangement links TRBV2 to TRBJ2-5; 7 nucleotides agree with TRBD2. CDR1 is SNHLY and CDR2 is FYNNEI in the germline V gene. This CDR3 is built from 15 residues. Unmatched junction bases numbered 10, after V lost 8 bases and J lost 1 base. CDR3 sequence reads: CASPRAGEFQETQYF. The CDR3 DNA sequence: TGTGCCAGCCCGCGGGCGGGGGAATTCCAAGAGACCCAGTACTTC.

The V and J genes are TRBV14 and TRBJ2-7; D is undetermined. Germline lookup yields CDR1 SGHDN and CDR2 FVKESK. V lost 3 bases and J 4 bases, leaving 13 bases between the germline ends. The CDR3 length is 14 residues. This CDR3 reads CASSQVLGVYEQYF. CDR3 in DNA: TGTGCCAGCAGCCAGGTTCTCGGAGTTTACGAGCAGTACTTC.

The V call is TRBV30, the J call TRBJ2-6; a weak D match, TRBD1 (7 bases). Germline V gene lookup returns CDR1 GTSNPN and CDR2 SVGIG (reference sequence). V lost 0 bases and J 0 bases, leaving 12 bases between the germline ends. This CDR3 spans 17 amino acids. The DNA for the CDR3 is TGTGCCTGGAGTGTCCAGGGGGGAAACTCTGGGGCCAACGTCCTGACTTTC. Amino acid sequence: CAWSVQGGNSGANVLTF. The full variable domain, completed using reference TRBV30 and TRBJ2-6, is SQTIHQWPATLVQPVGSPLSLECTVEGTSNPNLYWYRQAAGRGLQLLFYSVGIGQISSEVPQNLSASRPQDRQFILSSKKLLLSDSGFYLCAWSVQGGNSGANVLTFGAGSRLTVL.

The V call is TRBV6-5, the J call TRBJ1-5; perhaps TRBD1 as D (6 bases). Looked up from germline, CDR1 is MNHEY and CDR2 is SVGAGI. The ends were cut back, 6 bases at V and 3 bases at J, with 12 bases in the middle. The CDR3 loop spans 14 amino acids. The chain's CDR3 is CASSRGVDNQPQHF. The CDR3 nucleotides read TGTGCCAGCAGCAGGGGTGTTGACAATCAGCCCCAGCATTTT.

V usage is TRBV18 and J usage is TRBJ1-3, with unresolved D. Trimming removed 4 bases at V and 0 bases at J, with 16 bases between. CDR3 length: 17 amino acids. CDR1 KGHSH and CDR2 LQKENI come from the germline V gene. The DNA of the CDR3 is TGTGCCAGCTCACTGGTCGGTCGGGGATACTCTGGAAACACCATATATTTT. It translates to CASSLVGRGYSGNTIYF.

This clone appeared a few times. The J gene is TRBJ2-2, the V gene TRBV5-1, with D possibly matching TRBD1 (6 bases). This CDR3 contains 15 residues. Germline V CDR1 and CDR2: SGHRS, YFSETQ. The V end lost 4 bases, the J end lost 4 bases, and 14 bases lay between the germline ends. CDR3 protein: CASSLRGLTTGELFF. CDR3 DNA: TGCGCCAGCAGCCTAAGGGGGTTAACCACCGGGGAGCTGTTTTTT.

This sequence joins TRBV19 and TRBJ1-4; a possible D gene is TRBD1 (6 bases). This CDR3 spans 16 amino acids. Germline values: CDR1 LNHDA, CDR2 SQIVND (reference sequence). Trimming took 4 bases from V and 0 from J, leaving 12 bases between them. CDR3 in DNA: TGTGCCAGTAGTAACCGGGACACAGCAACTAATGAAAAACTGTTTTTT. This codes for CASSNRDTATNEKLFF.

The genes are TRBV4-3 and TRBJ2-7, with 12 bases that match TRBD2. Germline V CDR1 and CDR2: LGHNA, YSLEER. The V and J ends lost 2 bases and 6 bases, in that order; junction bases with no gene match: 14. CDR3 length: 18 residues. DNA of the CDR3: TGCGCCAGCAGCCAAAAACCCGGGCTAGCGGGAGGGCCAGGCGAGCAGTACTTC. Translated, it gives CASSQKPGLAGGPGEQYF.

The chain recombines TRBV5-1 with TRBJ2-2; TRBD1 matches 8 bases. The germline V gene has CDR1 SGHRS and CDR2 YFSETQ. There are 15 residues in the CDR3. V was pared by 4 bases and J by 6 bases, with 8 bases of the junction left unmatched. Here the CDR3 reads CASSQGGTGAGELFF. In DNA form, the CDR3 reads TGCGCCAGCAGCCAGGGCGGGACAGGCGCCGGGGAGCTGTTTTTT.

The chain is built from TRBV5-4 and TRBJ2-2, with 9 bases matching TRBD1. The CDR3 totals 14 residues. V was clipped by 2 bases and J by 6 bases; unmatched bases: 2. Germline values: CDR1 SGHNT, CDR2 YYREEE (reference sequence). DNA for the CDR3: TGTGCCAGCAGCTTACAGGGGGCACCCGGGGAGCTGTTTTTT. Amino acid sequence: CASSLQGAPGELFF.

The chain recombines TRBV19 with TRBJ1-2; 7 nucleotides agree with TRBD1. Per the germline V gene, CDR1 is LNHDA and CDR2 is SQIVND (reference sequence). This CDR3 has 14 amino acids. The V gene end was trimmed by 3 bases and the J gene end by 4 bases; junction bases not matched to a gene: 5. The CDR3 nucleotides are TGTGCCAGTAGTATCACGACAGGGCTCTATGGCTACACCTTC. Encoded protein: CASSITTGLYGYTF.

CDR3 sequence reads: CASSLATGYSTGELFF. In nucleotides, the CDR3 is TGTGCCAGCAGCTTGGCCACAGGGTATAGCACCGGGGAGCTGTTTTTT. This chain uses TRBV5-5 with TRBJ2-2; the D gene is possibly TRBD1 (6 bases). CDR1 is SGHKS and CDR2 is YYEKEE in the germline V gene (reference sequence). This CDR3 comprises 16 residues. Between the trimmed V and J ends, which lost 0 bases and 4 bases, there was a span of 13 bases.

The rearrangement joins TRBV6-5 to TRBJ2-5; tentative D call: TRBD2 (8 bases). Germline values: CDR1 MNHEY, CDR2 SVGAGI. The CDR3 loop spans 14 amino acids. Trimming removed 10 bases at V and 10 bases at J, with 25 bases between. The CDR3 loop reads CATLKGALAGDQYF. The CDR3 nucleotides read TGTGCCACCCTCAAGGGGGCCCTAGCGGGTGACCAGTACTTC.

This chain connects TRBV7-9 to TRBJ2-2, with no clear D. Germline V gene sequence: CDR1 SEHNR, CDR2 FQNEAQ (reference sequence). V was pared by 4 bases and J by 4 bases, with 7 bases between. The CDR3 extends over 13 amino acids. In DNA form, the CDR3 reads TGTGCCAGCAGCTCCCCTCTCACCGGGGAGCTGTTTTTT. Encoded protein: CASSSPLTGELFF.

The chain has TRBV20-1 and TRBJ1-2; 8 bases fit TRBD1. This CDR3 has 15 residues. Germline assignment: CDR1 DFQATT and CDR2 SNEGSKA (reference sequence). J gave up 6 bases and V 3 bases, and 12 bases lay outside the gene matches. The CDR3 nucleotides read TGCAGTGCTAGTGCCACCTCAGGGGGCGGTGATGGCTACACCTTC. Translation gives CSASATSGGGDGYTF.

This clone was seen more than once but under ten times. V is TRBV5-5 and J is TRBJ1-5, with a tentative D call TRBD1 (6 bases). Germline assignment: CDR1 SGHKS and CDR2 YYEKEE (reference sequence). There are 15 residues in the CDR3. The V end was cut by 3 bases, the J end by 3 bases, with 13 bases between. The CDR3 loop is CASSWGGQINQPQHF. The CDR3 region has the DNA TGTGCCAGCAGCTGGGGTGGACAGATCAATCAGCCCCAGCATTTT.

The chain recombines TRBV6-5 with TRBJ1-6, with no clear D. The CDR3 spans 15 residues. Trimming removed 2 bases at V and 7 bases at J, with 12 bases between. Germline V CDR1 and CDR2: MNHEY, SVGAGI. CDR3 in DNA: TGTGCCAGCAGTTACACCCTAACGGGAAATTCACCCCTCCACTTT. Its translation is CASSYTLTGNSPLHF.

V and J are TRBV7-2 and TRBJ2-1, with TRBD2 matching 8 bases. This CDR3 has 14 amino acids. Germline V gene lookup returns CDR1 SGHTA and CDR2 FQGNSA. V lost 4 bases and J lost 4; bases outside the gene matches: 3. The CDR3 reads CASSSKRGYNEQFF. The CDR3 bases are TGTGCCAGCAGCTCCAAGCGGGGGTACAATGAGCAGTTCTTC.

The rearrangement joins TRBV4-2 to TRBJ2-7, with 9 bases fitting TRBD2. This CDR3 spans 19 amino acids. The germline V gene encodes CDR1 LGHNA and CDR2 YNFKEQ. V lost 1 base and J lost 5; bases outside the gene matches: 18. The CDR3 protein is CASSQARGRLAGIENEQYF. CDR3 coding DNA: TGTGCCAGCAGCCAAGCCAGGGGCCGCCTAGCGGGAATAGAAAACGAGCAGTACTTC.

This clone showed up many times. J is TRBJ2-2 and V is TRBV19; 12 bases match TRBD1. This CDR3 comprises 14 residues. Per germline, CDR1 LNHDA and CDR2 SQIVND (reference sequence). V lost 6 bases to trimming and J lost 7 bases; unmatched junction nucleotides: 3. CDR3 nucleotides: TGTGCCAGTAGGGGGACAGGGGGCTTCGGGGAGCTGTTTTTT. Its translation is CASRGTGGFGELFF.

This chain joins TRBV6-2 or TRBV6-3 and TRBJ2-1, with D possibly being TRBD1 (5 bases). Germline assignment: CDR1 MNHEY and CDR2 SVGEGT. The CDR3 has 14 amino acids. V shed 0 bases and J shed 8 bases, with 11 bases lying between them. The CDR3 reads CASSYSGRAYEQFF. The CDR3 region has the DNA TGTGCCAGCAGTTACTCGGGCAGGGCCTATGAGCAGTTCTTC.